This T cell receptor beta chain was documented in a study of T-cell reconstitution after alpha-beta-depleted transplantation in children. This CDR3 comprises 19 residues. The trim removed 1 base at V and 2 bases at J, leaving 14 bases unmatched. The germline V gene encodes CDR1 MGHRA and CDR2 YSYEKL. There are many counts of this clonotype. Unique molecular identifiers were used in preparing the TCRbeta library. MiXCR, run by TCRdb on the PCR reads, gives a single entry per CDR3 protein. The sample holds 70,000 to 95,000 distinct CDR3 sequences, over 9% seen once. This chain links TRBV4-1 with TRBJ2-5, with 9 nucleotides matching TRBD2. The sequence was obtained from a human donor who donated a stem cell graft to a child with inherited bone marrow failure. The sample was PBMCs from the stem cell graft donor, taken from the stem cell graft. CDR3 DNA: TGCGCCAGCAGCCAAGGTGAAGGTTTGGCGGGAGGGGGACAAGAGACCCAGTACTTC. Its protein is CASSQGEGLAGGGQETQYF.